Below, 14 T cell receptor beta chains from the same sample are listed, as sequenced in a study of blood T cells in healthy people across ages (dated by TCRdb to about 2015). Preparation of the library involved 5' RACE. This sample was sequenced with an Illumina HiSeq 2500. A second PCR of about 7 to 12 cycles was run with a J-beta primer mix and a sample-barcoded 5' primer. The public reads were reprocessed in TCRdb via fastp at Q25 and MiXCR, keeping in-frame beta chains. All rows with the same CDR3 protein become a single entry with the most common DNA and genes. The sample includes approximately 1,100,000 distinct CDR3 sequences, with under 45% observed a single time. The ten largest account for under 20% of the sample. The sample comprised blood. The receptors were gathered from a woman aged 60-75 years in good health.

As DNA, the CDR3 is TGTGCCAGCAGCTTAGCGCAGGGGCGCGTAACAGATACGCAGTATTTT. Encoded protein: CASSLAQGRVTDTQYF. The V and J genes are TRBV11-2 and TRBJ2-3; the D gene is possibly TRBD1 (6 bases). V was clipped by 1 base and J by 3 bases, with 14 bases between them. This CDR3 has 16 residues. The germline V gene encodes CDR1 SGHAT and CDR2 FQNNGV.

V usage is TRBV20-1 and J usage is TRBJ2-1; no reliable D call. The CDR3 spans 14 residues. The germline CDR1 and CDR2 sequences are DFQATT and SNEGSKA (reference sequence). The ends were cut back, 1 base at V and 0 bases at J, with 7 bases in the middle. The CDR3 sequence: CSARVTGSYNEQFF. Here the CDR3 DNA reads TGCAGTGCTAGAGTAACTGGCTCCTACAATGAGCAGTTCTTC.

The CDR3 region has the DNA TGTGCCTGGAGTCCAACGACGGGACAGGGGAAGTGGCGAGATACGCAGTATTTT. Protein product: CAWSPTTGQGKWRDTQYF. The chain joins TRBV30 to TRBJ2-3, with TRBD1 identical over 10 bases. The CDR3 runs 18 residues. V dropped 2 bases and J dropped 5; count of bases not matched to a gene: 16. CDR1 and CDR2 from the germline V gene are GTSNPN and SVGIG (reference sequence).

The chain joins TRBV7-6 to TRBJ2-3; 8 bases match TRBD1. Looked up from germline, CDR1 is SGHVS and CDR2 is FNYEAQ. V shed 2 bases, J shed 6 bases, and the junction held 10 bases outside the gene matches. The CDR3 has 16 amino acids. The CDR3 coding sequence is TGTGCCAGCAGCTTAATGTTTGGGACAGGCGGGGATACGCAGTATTTT. This codes for CASSLMFGTGGDTQYF.

The chain combines TRBV21-1 with TRBJ2-5; TRBD1 is taken as the D call from the table, unchecked against the DNA. Judging by the DNA end, TRBJ2-7 fits better; the J call may be wrong. TRBV21-1 is a known pseudogene. The CDR3 contains 13 residues. CDR3 sequence reads: CTSSTYRGNEQYF. The CDR3 DNA reads TGTACCAGCAGCACCTACAGGGGGAACGAGCAGTACTTC.

CDR3 protein: CSAIGTSGGNNEQFF. As DNA, the CDR3 is TGCAGTGCAATTGGGACTAGCGGGGGGAACAATGAGCAGTTCTTC. The chain uses TRBV20-1 and TRBJ2-1; 15 bases line up with TRBD2. CDR1 and CDR2 from the germline V gene are DFQATT and SNEGSKA (reference sequence). The CDR3 runs 15 residues. J lost 5 bases, V lost 6 bases, and 5 bases had no gene match.

The genes are TRBV7-2 and TRBJ1-2; D may be TRBD1 (5 bases). Germline CDR1 is SGHTA and CDR2 is FQGNSA. There are 18 residues in the CDR3. V gave up 1 base and J gave up 7 bases, with 25 bases separating them. The CDR3 DNA reads TGTGCCAGCAGCTTAGTGGTAGGGGCTGGGGAAGGTCCTCGTGGCTACACCTTC. Amino acids: CASSLVVGAGEGPRGYTF.

The table lists this clonotype with a few counts. This chain links TRBV12-3 or TRBV12-4 with TRBJ1-2; D ambiguous. The CDR3 has 14 residues. V was shortened by 6 bases and J by 6 bases, with 17 bases between the two germline ends. The CDR3 DNA sequence: TGTGCCAGCAGCCGCACGGGCAGCAATAATGGCTACACCTTC. Amino acid sequence: CASSRTGSNNGYTF.

The V call is TRBV15, the J call TRBJ2-5; D uncertain. Judging by the DNA end, TRBJ2-7 fits better; the J call may be wrong. Germline-derived CDR1 and CDR2 are LNHNV and YYDKDF (reference sequence). CDR3 length: 13 residues. The chain's CDR3 is CATSREGNYEQYF. The CDR3 DNA reads TGTGCCACCAGCAGAGAAGGGAACTACGAGCAGTACTTC.

This chain connects TRBV3-1 to TRBJ1-4; tentative D call: TRBD1 (6 bases). There are 13 residues in the CDR3. Per germline, CDR1 LGHDT and CDR2 YNNKEL (reference sequence). V was shortened by 7 bases and J by 8 bases, with 14 bases between the two germline ends. The CDR3 here is CASNDRFGEKLFF. In DNA form, the CDR3 reads TGTGCCAGCAACGACAGGTTTGGCGAAAAACTGTTTTTT.

This clonotype showed up just once. The chain is built from TRBV20-1 and TRBJ2-7, with D possibly TRBD1 on 6 matching bases. This CDR3 is 14 amino acids long. Between the trimmed V and J ends, which lost 3 bases and 0 bases, there was a span of 12 bases. Germline CDR1 and CDR2: DFQATT and SNEGSKA (reference sequence). The CDR3 is CSASAWDTSYEQYF. The CDR3 nucleotides are TGCAGTGCTAGCGCCTGGGACACCTCCTACGAGCAGTACTTC.

The sample holds a few counts of this clonotype. V is TRBV20-1 and J is TRBJ2-1, with TRBD2 matching 12 bases. This CDR3 region has 14 residues. CDR1 and CDR2 (germline): DFQATT, SNEGSKA (reference sequence). The trim removed 1 base at V and 9 bases at J, leaving 4 bases unmatched. CDR3 bases: TGCAGTGCTAGAGGGACTAGCGGGAATGTTGAGCAGTTCTTC. Protein product: CSARGTSGNVEQFF.

The rearrangement joins TRBV20-1 to TRBJ1-4, with 12 positions matching TRBD1. Germline assignment: CDR1 DFQATT and CDR2 SNEGSKA (reference sequence). The CDR3 is made up of 16 amino acids. Trimming removed 5 bases from V and 2 bases from J; junction bases left unmatched: 6. The CDR3 DNA sequence: TGCAGTGCTGATCCGGGACAGGGGGCCACTAATGAAAAACTGTTTTTT. This gives the protein CSADPGQGATNEKLFF.

This chain uses TRBV28 with TRBJ2-5; 7 nucleotides align to TRBD2. Near its end, the DNA agrees better with TRBJ2-7, so the J call may be wrong. Germline assignment: CDR1 MDHEN and CDR2 SYDVKM. The CDR3 extends over 15 amino acids. CDR3 residues: CASSSRGGPNYEQYF. DNA for the CDR3: TGTGCCAGCAGTTCCCGGGGAGGGCCAAACTACGAGCAGTACTTC.